These T cell receptor beta chains were read from a single sample in a study of T cells in Graves' hyperthyroidism and ophthalmopathy. TCRdb used MiXCR to reprocess the multiplex PCR reads, holding one entry per CDR3 protein. The sample has 650,000 to 850,000 distinct CDR3 sequences; approximately 18% are singletons. Input material: blood. Receptors originate from a woman aged 45-65 years with Graves' hyperthyroidism that later progressed to Graves' ophthalmopathy. CDR3s include the opening cysteine and the closing phenylalanine or tryptophan. Each record gives: CDR3 protein, CDR3 DNA, J gene, D gene, clone size, V gene. The D gene is left open where the match is weak. Size is stated for part of the rows, as once, few or many counts, or as a class when the clone is expanded.

CDR3 protein: CASSFSGSTGELFF; CDR3 DNA: TGTGCTAGCAGCTTTTCAGGGTCCACCGGGGAGCTGTTTTTT; J gene: TRBJ2-2; D gene: .; clone size: few; V gene: TRBV7-7
CDR3 protein: CASSSGASTDTQYF; CDR3 DNA: TGTGCCAGTAGTAGTGGGGCTAGCACAGATACGCAGTATTTT; J gene: TRBJ2-3; D gene: .; clone size: many; V gene: TRBV19
CDR3 protein: CASSQDLQGVGTEAFF; CDR3 DNA: TGTGCCAGCAGCCAAGACCTACAGGGGGTCGGCACTGAAGCTTTCTTT; J gene: TRBJ1-1; D gene: TRBD1; clone size: many; V gene: TRBV3-1
CDR3 protein: CASHAGGQARGYTF; CDR3 DNA: TGTGCCAGCCACGCCGGAGGCCAGGCTCGGGGCTACACCTTC; J gene: TRBJ1-2; D gene: .; clone size: .; V gene: TRBV6-1
CDR3 protein: CASSQVSSIPSNEQFF; CDR3 DNA: TGTGCCAGCAGCCAAGTGTCTAGCATCCCCAGCAATGAGCAGTTCTTC; J gene: TRBJ2-1; D gene: .; clone size: few; V gene: TRBV3-1
CDR3 protein: CASSAGILSGNTIYF; CDR3 DNA: TGTGCCAGCAGCGCCGGGATTCTATCTGGAAACACCATATATTTT; J gene: TRBJ1-3; D gene: .; clone size: few; V gene: TRBV9
CDR3 protein: CASRPGAGDTQYF; CDR3 DNA: TGTGCCAGCAGGCCGGGGGCAGGAGATACGCAGTATTTT; J gene: TRBJ2-3; D gene: .; clone size: many; V gene: TRBV2
CDR3 protein: CSAATGTNTFSLYNEQFF; CDR3 DNA: TGCAGTGCAGCGACAGGGACCAACACTTTCTCTCTTTACAATGAGCAGTTCTTC; J gene: TRBJ2-1; D gene: TRBD1; clone size: few; V gene: TRBV20-1
CDR3 protein: CASSGSGGAVYEQFF; CDR3 DNA: TGTGCCAGCAGCGGAAGCGGGGGGGCAGTTTATGAGCAGTTCTTC; J gene: TRBJ2-1; D gene: TRBD2; clone size: many; V gene: TRBV7-8
CDR3 protein: CAWSFGSEAFF; CDR3 DNA: TGTGCCTGGAGCTTTGGTTCTGAAGCTTTCTTT; J gene: TRBJ1-1; D gene: .; clone size: many; V gene: TRBV30
CDR3 protein: CASSLETGKGSEQFF; CDR3 DNA: TGTGCCAGCAGCTTAGAGACAGGGAAAGGAAGTGAGCAGTTCTTC; J gene: TRBJ2-1; D gene: TRBD1; clone size: .; V gene: TRBV11-2
CDR3 protein: CSVRRGGPNEQFF; CDR3 DNA: TGCAGCGTGCGGCGGGGAGGCCCTAATGAGCAGTTCTTC; J gene: TRBJ2-1; D gene: .; clone size: .; V gene: TRBV29-1
CDR3 protein: CASRELAGEPNERFF; CDR3 DNA: TGTGCCAGCAGAGAACTAGCGGGGGAACCCAATGAGCGGTTCTTC; J gene: TRBJ2-1; D gene: TRBD2; clone size: many; V gene: TRBV2
CDR3 protein: CALTTVTGTPDEQYF; CDR3 DNA: TGTGCCTTAACGACCGTTACAGGGACCCCTGACGAGCAGTACTTC; J gene: TRBJ2-7; D gene: .; clone size: many; V gene: TRBV30
CDR3 protein: CASSLRETDTQYF; CDR3 DNA: TGTGCCAGCAGCTTAAGGGAGACAGATACGCAGTATTTT; J gene: TRBJ2-3; D gene: .; clone size: .; V gene: TRBV7-9
CDR3 protein: CASSYRGAPETQYF; CDR3 DNA: TGTGCCAGCAGCTATCGGGGGGCCCCAGAGACCCAGTACTTC; J gene: TRBJ2-5; D gene: .; clone size: many; V gene: TRBV3-1
CDR3 protein: CASSEPTGAGAGETQYF; CDR3 DNA: TGTGCCAGCAGTGAACCGACAGGGGCAGGGGCCGGGGAGACCCAGTACTTC; J gene: TRBJ2-5; D gene: TRBD1; clone size: few; V gene: TRBV6-1
CDR3 protein: CATSDSTPGTGWANQPQHF; CDR3 DNA: TGTGCCACCAGTGATTCGACTCCCGGGACAGGGTGGGCGAATCAGCCCCAGCATTTT; J gene: TRBJ1-5; D gene: TRBD1; clone size: .; V gene: TRBV24-1
CDR3 protein: CATSRGGTSGGRDTQYF; CDR3 DNA: TGTGCCACCAGCAGAGGGGGGACTAGCGGGGGACGAGATACGCAGTATTTT; J gene: TRBJ2-3; D gene: TRBD2; clone size: .; V gene: TRBV15
CDR3 protein: CASSQYRGQRVNTIYF; CDR3 DNA: TGTGCCAGCAGCCAATATCGGGGGCAGCGCGTAAACACCATATATTTT; J gene: TRBJ1-3; D gene: .; clone size: .; V gene: TRBV3-1
CDR3 protein: CASSERQTGIQYF; CDR3 DNA: TGTGCCAGCAGTGAACGGCAAACTGGCATTCAGTACTTC; J gene: TRBJ2-4; D gene: .; clone size: many; V gene: TRBV2